These 2 T cell receptor beta chains share one sample of origin, sequenced in a study of shared clonotypes between healthy human individuals. Here immunoSEQ multiplex PCR was the method, and the copy in TCRdb shows in-frame clones only, minus some. Among about 2.3 million clones listed, less than 95% were seen once. Sample: naive CD4+ T cells from PBMCs. Subset here: CD45RA+ positively selected. These receptors were obtained from a man aged 18 to 29 in good health. Some clones in this sample may be carry-over from other donors' samples.

The rearrangement joins TRBV28 to TRBJ1-3, with D unclear. V was clipped by 5 bases and J by 2 bases, with 13 bases between them. Germline V CDR1 and CDR2: MDHEN, SYDVKM. The CDR3 is made up of 15 amino acids. The CDR3, as DNA: TGTGCCAGCAGTCCCGCCAGGTTGACTGGAAACACCATATATTTT. This codes for CASSPARLTGNTIYF.

The chain carries TRBV7-8 and TRBJ2-6, with TRBD2 as a possible D gene (6 bases). Germline V gene lookup returns CDR1 SGHVS and CDR2 FQNEAQ. V was clipped by 5 bases and J by 1 base, with 21 bases between them. The CDR3 runs to 19 residues. The CDR3 reads CASSPRRGSRGSGANVLTF. DNA for the CDR3: TGTGCCAGCAGCCCCCGGAGGGGTTCCCGAGGATCTGGGGCCAACGTCCTGACTTTC.